This paragraph reports one TCR beta chain. Its matching antigen is unknown. This sample stems from a study of T-cell memory formation after mild COVID-19. Trimming took 2 bases from V and 13 from J, leaving 12 bases between them. Germline loops: CDR1 SGHDN, CDR2 FVKESK. The CDR3 covers 12 residues. Study-level findings and limits: The SARS-CoV-2 specificity of second-wave clones reaching peak at day 37 remained unverified.

TCR alpha and TCR beta cDNA libraries carrying sample barcodes and UMIs were produced by 5'RACE using constant-segment primers. TCRdb recomputed calls from the 5' RACE reads with MiXCR, one row per CDR3 protein. This sample has around 310,000 distinct CDR3 sequences, with about a sixth found just once. This TCR was sampled from a man aged 18 to 30 who had mild COVID-19 (a few samples of this study predate the infection). Cell type and time point are not known. Sequencing used PBMCs or a T cell subset sorted from them (not recorded which). The chain couples TRBV14 to TRBJ2-4; D possibly matches TRBD1 or TRBD2 (6 bases each). CDR3 in DNA: TGTGCCAGCAGCCAACCGGGGGCACTGCAGTACTTC. Amino acids: CASSQPGALQYF.